These T cell receptor beta chains were read from a single sample in a study of shared clonotypes between healthy human individuals. Produced via immunoSEQ multiplex PCR; TCRdb's table is partial and in-frame only. Of about 650,000 clones in the sample, around 95% were seen once. Source material: naive CD8+ T cells sorted from blood. The source is a woman in her twenties or thirties in good health. CDR3s include the opening cysteine and the closing phenylalanine or tryptophan. A D gene is named only where the DNA matches it firmly.

CDR3 length	D gene	V gene	J gene	CDR3 protein	CDR3 DNA
13	-	TRBV4-1	TRBJ1-5	CASSQRLEQPQHF	TGCGCCAGCAGCCAGCGTTTGGAACAGCCCCAGCATTTT
15	TRBD1	TRBV9	TRBJ1-2	CASSGNRGRDYGYTF	TGTGCCAGCAGCGGAAACAGGGGGCGCGACTATGGCTACACCTTC
19	TRBD2	TRBV27	TRBJ2-1	CASSLHTAGLAGEYNEQFF	TGTGCCAGCAGTCTCCATACCGCGGGACTAGCGGGAGAGTACAATGAGCAGTTCTTC
15	TRBD1	TRBV28	TRBJ1-2	CASSLGQGVGYGYTF	TGTGCCAGCAGTCTAGGACAGGGGGTCGGCTATGGCTACACCTTC
14	TRBD1	TRBV27	TRBJ2-7	CASSLIQGADEQYF	TGTGCCAGCAGTTTAATCCAGGGGGCAGATGAGCAGTACTTC
14	-	TRBV21-1	TRBJ2-7	CASSNGRSSYEQYF	TGTGCCAGCAGCAATGGGAGAAGCTCCTACGAGCAGTACTTC
13	-	TRBV29-1	TRBJ1-2	CSVASRVGYGYTF	TGCAGCGTTGCTTCCAGGGTTGGGTATGGCTACACCTTC
16	TRBD2	TRBV4-1	TRBJ2-3	CASSQEAGGETDTQYF	TGCGCCAGCAGCCAAGAGGCGGGGGGGGAAACAGATACGCAGTATTTT
15	TRBD2	TRBV11-2	TRBJ2-1	CASSSVLAGANEQFF	TGTGCCAGCAGCTCAGTATTAGCGGGAGCCAATGAGCAGTTCTTC
14	-	TRBV6-5	TRBJ1-4	CAAQMEITNEKLFF	TGTGCCGCCCAAATGGAGATCACTAATGAAAAACTGTTTTTT
16	-	TRBV14	TRBJ2-7	CASSRTRWTHVYEQYF	TGTGCCAGCAGCCGGACCCGGTGGACCCATGTCTACGAGCAGTACTTC
15	TRBD2	TRBV5-1	TRBJ2-7	CASSLWVAGGYEQYF	TGCGCCAGCAGCTTGTGGGTAGCGGGAGGATACGAGCAGTACTTC
13	-	TRBV9	TRBJ2-1	CASSVGSMNEQFF	TGTGCCAGCAGCGTAGGCAGCATGAATGAGCAGTTCTTC
18	-	TRBV9	TRBJ1-3	CASSVEAYGISSGNTIYF	TGTGCCAGCAGCGTAGAGGCTTACGGAATAAGCTCTGGAAACACCATATATTTT